These T cell receptor beta chains were read from a single sample in a study of Graves' ophthalmopathy and Graves' hyperthyroidism. TCRdb re-called the multiplex PCR reads through MiXCR, storing one row per CDR3 protein. Counted here are over 150,000 distinct CDR3 sequences, under 40% occurring once; the ten biggest clones make up around 5.8%. The sequenced sample was peripheral blood. Every receptor here comes from a woman aged 40 to 55 with Graves' ophthalmopathy. Both conserved end residues are part of each CDR3. D genes are given only for firm matches. Rows give clone size only sometimes, using once, few, many, or a class for an expanded clone.

CDR3 protein,CDR3 DNA,D gene,V gene,clone size,J gene
CASSSMVGTGELFF,TGTGCCAGCAGCTCCATGGTGGGCACCGGGGAGCTGTTTTTT,-,TRBV11-3,many,TRBJ2-2
CATSSTTRYQETQYF,TGTGCCACCAGTTCTACCACTAGGTACCAAGAGACCCAGTACTTC,-,TRBV24-1,-,TRBJ2-5
CASSPQDTRTSGRETQYF,TGCGCCAGCAGCCCCCAAGATACCAGGACTAGCGGGCGGGAGACCCAGTACTTC,TRBD2,TRBV4-1,-,TRBJ2-5
CSARLEPPFPSGYTF,TGCAGTGCTAGACTGGAACCACCGTTCCCCAGTGGCTACACCTTC,-,TRBV20-1,-,TRBJ1-2
CASSPGKGLGKETQYF,TGTGCCAGCAGCCCAGGCAAGGGACTAGGGAAAGAGACCCAGTACTTC,TRBD2,TRBV9,many,TRBJ2-5
CASSGPQGGDGYTF,TGTGCCAGCAGTGGCCCCCAGGGAGGGGATGGCTACACCTTC,-,TRBV2,-,TRBJ1-2
CASSSRALNTGELFF,TGTGCCAGTAGTTCCAGGGCTCTGAACACCGGGGAGCTGTTTTTT,-,TRBV19,many,TRBJ2-2
CASSYLGRYEQYF,TGTGCCAGCAGTTATTTGGGACGGTACGAGCAGTACTTC,-,TRBV6-2/TRBV6-3,-,TRBJ2-7
CASSPPQAVLEQYF,TGTGCCAGCAGTCCACCCCAGGCCGTACTGGAGCAGTACTTC,-,TRBV28,-,TRBJ2-7
CASSLQMNTEAFF,TGTGCCAGCAGCTTACAGATGAACACTGAAGCTTTCTTT,-,TRBV11-2,many,TRBJ1-1
CASSYYENRGHNQPQHF,TGTGCCAGCAGTTACTACGAGAACAGGGGTCACAATCAGCCCCAGCATTTT,TRBD1,TRBV6-5,-,TRBJ1-5
CASRDSNRGATEAFF,TGTGCCAGCAGGGACTCAAACAGGGGGGCCACTGAAGCTTTCTTT,TRBD1,TRBV6-4,-,TRBJ1-1
CASSNGGQGANYGYTF,TGTGCCAGCAGTAACGGGGGACAGGGCGCTAACTATGGCTACACCTTC,TRBD1,TRBV6-5,-,TRBJ1-2
CASSQFRGHGNTIYF,TGTGCCAGCAGCCAATTCAGGGGCCACGGAAACACCATATATTTT,-,TRBV3-1,-,TRBJ1-3
CATAHSSGGDQPQHF,TGTGCTACAGCACATAGCTCAGGGGGCGATCAGCCCCAGCATTTT,TRBD1,TRBV6-1,few,TRBJ1-5
CASSTPQKRQYF,TGTGCCAGCAGTACGCCCCAGAAAAGGCAGTACTTC,-,TRBV6-2/TRBV6-3,many,TRBJ2-7
CASSSRGPDEQYF,TGTGCCAGCAGCTCCCGGGGGCCAGACGAGCAGTACTTC,-,TRBV7-9,-,TRBJ2-7
CASSLRAGSNYGYTF,TGTGCCAGCAGCTTAAGGGCAGGGTCTAACTATGGCTACACCTTC,-,TRBV13,many,TRBJ1-2
CSARAGVSQPQHF,TGCAGTGCTAGGGCAGGGGTTAGTCAGCCCCAGCATTTT,-,TRBV20-1,once,TRBJ1-5
CASDYDGQPQHF,TGTGCCAGCGATTATGACGGACAGCCCCAGCATTTT,-,TRBV6-1,many,TRBJ1-5
CASSPTANSNYGYTF,TGTGCCAGCTCACCGACAGCAAATTCTAACTATGGCTACACCTTC,-,TRBV18,many,TRBJ1-2
CASKTPRRETQYF,TGTGCCAGCAAGACACCAAGGAGAGAGACCCAGTACTTC,-,TRBV6-2/TRBV6-3,-,TRBJ2-5
CASSSDRGLEAFF,TGTGCCAGCAGTTCAGACAGGGGGCTTGAAGCTTTCTTT,TRBD1,TRBV6-6,many,TRBJ1-1
CASIEFIKGTEAFF,TGTGCCAGCATCGAATTCATAAAAGGCACTGAAGCTTTCTTT,-,TRBV28,-,TRBJ1-1
CASRDVGGPNTEAFF,TGTGCCAGCAGAGATGTTGGGGGACCGAACACTGAAGCTTTCTTT,-,TRBV6-1,-,TRBJ1-1
CASSPTSGSVGFTYEQYF,TGTGCCAGCAGCCCCACTAGCGGGAGTGTTGGGTTCACCTACGAGCAGTACTTC,TRBD2,TRBV28,many,TRBJ2-7
CASSPGLAVEQYF,TGTGCCAGCAGTCCGGGACTAGCGGTCGAGCAGTACTTC,TRBD2,TRBV28,-,TRBJ2-7
CASRGGLAGGPVTDTQYF,TGTGCCAGCAGGGGAGGACTAGCGGGAGGGCCGGTCACAGATACGCAGTATTTT,TRBD2,TRBV6-4,many,TRBJ2-3
CASSPGTSGGARETQYF,TGTGCCAGCAGCCCCGGGACTAGCGGGGGGGCCAGGGAGACCCAGTACTTC,TRBD2,TRBV5-6,many,TRBJ2-5
CASSYRGTAEAFF,TGTGCCAGCAGTTACCGTGGGACGGCTGAAGCTTTCTTT,-,TRBV6-2/TRBV6-3,-,TRBJ1-1
CASSQTFGQPNTEAFF,TGCGCCAGCAGCCAGACGTTCGGACAGCCGAACACTGAAGCTTTCTTT,-,TRBV4-1,many,TRBJ1-1
CAWSVGQGSTGELFF,TGTGCCTGGAGTGTCGGACAGGGCTCCACCGGGGAGCTGTTTTTT,TRBD1,TRBV30,-,TRBJ2-2